This T cell receptor (beta chain) was retrieved from a study of shared clonotypes between healthy human individuals. Background on the study: Three CD4 naive, three CD4 memory, two CD8 naive and one CD8 memory plate were used per donor.

CD45RO negativity and positive selection for CCR7 defined naive CD8 cells, a population that excluded terminally differentiated effector memory CD45RA+ cells. This CDR3 has 15 amino acids. CDR1 is MDHEN, CDR2 SYDVKM, per germline. Losses at the gene ends were 1 base for V and 2 bases for J; bases not matched to a gene: 5. Some clones are missing from TCRdb's copy, which holds only in-frame ones; the method was immunoSEQ multiplex PCR. The sample includes around 600,000 clones, 95% of them seen just once. The chain combines TRBV28 with TRBJ2-7, with TRBD2 matching over 7 bases. Sequencing input: naive CD8+ T cells sorted from blood. The clonotype originates from a woman aged 30 to 39 in good health. The CDR3 reads CASSLYLAAPYEQYF. The CDR3 region has the DNA TGTGCCAGCAGTTTATACCTAGCGGCTCCCTACGAGCAGTACTTC.